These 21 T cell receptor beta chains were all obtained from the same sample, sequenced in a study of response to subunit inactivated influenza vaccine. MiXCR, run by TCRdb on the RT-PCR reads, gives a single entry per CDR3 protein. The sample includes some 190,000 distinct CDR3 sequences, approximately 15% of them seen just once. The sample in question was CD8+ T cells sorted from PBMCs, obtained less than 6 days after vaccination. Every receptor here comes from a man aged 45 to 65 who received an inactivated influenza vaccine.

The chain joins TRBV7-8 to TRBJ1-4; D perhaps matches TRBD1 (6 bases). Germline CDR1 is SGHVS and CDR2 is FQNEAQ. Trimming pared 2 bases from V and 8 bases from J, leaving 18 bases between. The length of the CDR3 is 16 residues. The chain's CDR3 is CASSLTQGITEEKLFF. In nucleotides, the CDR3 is TGTGCCAGCAGCTTAACCCAGGGGATCACCGAAGAAAAACTGTTTTTT.

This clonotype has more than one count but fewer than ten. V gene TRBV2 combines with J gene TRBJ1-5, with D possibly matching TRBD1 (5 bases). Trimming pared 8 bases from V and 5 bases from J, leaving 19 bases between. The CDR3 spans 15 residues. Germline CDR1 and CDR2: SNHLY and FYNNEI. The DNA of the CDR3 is TGTGCCAGCGGGGGAGGTGAATCGGGCCATCAGCCCCAGCATTTT. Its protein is CASGGGESGHQPQHF.

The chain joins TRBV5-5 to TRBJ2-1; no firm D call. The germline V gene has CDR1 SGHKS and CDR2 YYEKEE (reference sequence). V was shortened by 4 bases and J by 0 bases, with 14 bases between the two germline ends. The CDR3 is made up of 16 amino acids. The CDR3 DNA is TGTGCCAGCAGCCCCCTCGGGCGGAGCTCCTACAATGAGCAGTTCTTC. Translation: CASSPLGRSSYNEQFF. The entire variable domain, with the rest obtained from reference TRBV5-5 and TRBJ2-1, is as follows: DAGVTQSPTHLIKTRGQQVTLRCSPISGHKSVSWYQQVLGQGPQFIFQYYEKEERGRGNFPDRFSARQFPNYSSELNVNALLLGDSALYLCASSPLGRSSYNEQFFGPGTRLTVL.

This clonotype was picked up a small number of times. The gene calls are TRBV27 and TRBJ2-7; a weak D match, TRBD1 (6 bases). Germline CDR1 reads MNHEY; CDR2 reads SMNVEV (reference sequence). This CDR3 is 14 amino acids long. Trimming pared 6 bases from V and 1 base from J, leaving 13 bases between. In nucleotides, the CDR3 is TGTGCCAGCAGCCCGAGAGGACAGTCCTACGAGCAGTACTTC. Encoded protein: CASSPRGQSYEQYF.

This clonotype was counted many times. The CDR3 sequence is CAWSDSSYEQYF. The CDR3 nucleotides read TGTGCCTGGAGTGACAGCTCCTACGAGCAGTACTTC. The rearrangement uses TRBV30 and TRBJ2-7; D is ambiguous. Trimming pared 1 base from V and 0 bases from J, leaving 4 bases between. Germline CDR1 is GTSNPN and CDR2 is SVGIG (reference sequence). This CDR3 is 12 amino acids long. Supplemented by reference TRBV30 and TRBJ2-7, the full variable domain reads SQTIHQWPATLVQPVGSPLSLECTVEGTSNPNLYWYRQAAGRGLQLLFYSVGIGQISSEVPQNLSASRPQDRQFILSSKKLLLSDSGFYLCAWSDSSYEQYFGPGTRLTVT.

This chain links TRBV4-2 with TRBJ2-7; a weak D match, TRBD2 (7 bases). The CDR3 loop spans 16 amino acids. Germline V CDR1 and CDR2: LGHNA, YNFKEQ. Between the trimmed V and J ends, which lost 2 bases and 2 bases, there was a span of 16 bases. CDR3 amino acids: CASSQRAGATPYEQYF. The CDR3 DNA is TGTGCCAGCAGCCAACGGGCGGGGGCGACCCCCTACGAGCAGTACTTC.

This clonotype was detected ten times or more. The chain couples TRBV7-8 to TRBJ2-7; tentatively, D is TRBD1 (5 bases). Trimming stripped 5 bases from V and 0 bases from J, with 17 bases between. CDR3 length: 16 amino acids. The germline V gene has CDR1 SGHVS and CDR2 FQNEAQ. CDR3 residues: CASSHRQYASSYEQYF. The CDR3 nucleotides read TGTGCCAGCAGCCACAGACAGTACGCCTCCTCCTACGAGCAGTACTTC.

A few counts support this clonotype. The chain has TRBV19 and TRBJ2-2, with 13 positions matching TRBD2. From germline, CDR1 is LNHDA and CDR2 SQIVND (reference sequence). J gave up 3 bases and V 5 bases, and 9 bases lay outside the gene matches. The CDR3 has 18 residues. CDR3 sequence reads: CASSQLAGGRGDTGELFF. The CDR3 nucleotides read TGTGCCAGTAGTCAACTAGCGGGAGGGCGTGGGGACACCGGGGAGCTGTTTTTT.

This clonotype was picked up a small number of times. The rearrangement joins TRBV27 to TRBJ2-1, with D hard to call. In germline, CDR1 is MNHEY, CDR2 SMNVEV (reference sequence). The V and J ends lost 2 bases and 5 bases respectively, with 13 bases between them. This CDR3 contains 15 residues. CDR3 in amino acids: CASSLTWSADNEQFF. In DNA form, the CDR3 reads TGTGCCAGCAGTTTAACGTGGAGTGCAGACAATGAGCAGTTCTTC.

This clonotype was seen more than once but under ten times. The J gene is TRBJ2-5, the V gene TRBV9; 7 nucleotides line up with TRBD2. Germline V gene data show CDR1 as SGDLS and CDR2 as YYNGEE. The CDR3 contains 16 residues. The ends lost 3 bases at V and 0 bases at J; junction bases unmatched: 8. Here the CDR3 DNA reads TGTGCCAGCAGCGCAGGTACGCGGGAGTACCAAGAGACCCAGTACTTC. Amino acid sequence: CASSAGTREYQETQYF.

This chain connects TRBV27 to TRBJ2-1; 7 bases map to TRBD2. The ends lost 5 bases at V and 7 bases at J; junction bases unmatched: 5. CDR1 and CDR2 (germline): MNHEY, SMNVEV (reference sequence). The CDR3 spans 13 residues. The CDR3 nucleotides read TGTGCCAGCAGTCTCCTACTAGCGAATGAGCAGTTCTTC. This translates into CASSLLLANEQFF.

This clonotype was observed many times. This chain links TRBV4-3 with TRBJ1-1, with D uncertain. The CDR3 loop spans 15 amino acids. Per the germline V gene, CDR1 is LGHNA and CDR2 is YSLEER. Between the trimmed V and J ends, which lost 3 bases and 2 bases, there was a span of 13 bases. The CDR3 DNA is TGCGCCAGCAGCCAGGAAGACAAGGCCAACACTGAAGCTTTCTTT. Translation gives CASSQEDKANTEAFF.

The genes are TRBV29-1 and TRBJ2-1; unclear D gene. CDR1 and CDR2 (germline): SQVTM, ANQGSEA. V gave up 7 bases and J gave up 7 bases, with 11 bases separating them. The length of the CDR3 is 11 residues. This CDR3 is CSAGLRNEQFF. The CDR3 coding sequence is TGCAGCGCCGGCCTGCGGAATGAGCAGTTCTTC.

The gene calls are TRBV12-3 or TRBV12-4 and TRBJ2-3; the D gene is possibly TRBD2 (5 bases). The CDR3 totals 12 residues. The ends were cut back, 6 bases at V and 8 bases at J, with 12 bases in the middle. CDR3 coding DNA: TGTGCCAGCAGCCTGGGGAGTGGTACGCAGTATTTT. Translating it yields CASSLGSGTQYF.

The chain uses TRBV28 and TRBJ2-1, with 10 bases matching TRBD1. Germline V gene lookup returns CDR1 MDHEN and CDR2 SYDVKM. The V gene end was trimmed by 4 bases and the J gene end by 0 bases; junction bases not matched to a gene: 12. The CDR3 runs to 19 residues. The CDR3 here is CASSSLTGQGTSSYNEQFF. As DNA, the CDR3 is TGTGCCAGCAGTTCCCTAACGGGACAGGGGACGAGCTCCTACAATGAGCAGTTCTTC.

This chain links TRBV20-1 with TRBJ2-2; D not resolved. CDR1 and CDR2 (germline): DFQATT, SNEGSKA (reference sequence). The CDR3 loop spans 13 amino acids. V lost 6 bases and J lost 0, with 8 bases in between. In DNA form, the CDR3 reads TGCAGTGCACCTACAACGAACACCGGGGAGCTGTTTTTT. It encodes CSAPTTNTGELFF.

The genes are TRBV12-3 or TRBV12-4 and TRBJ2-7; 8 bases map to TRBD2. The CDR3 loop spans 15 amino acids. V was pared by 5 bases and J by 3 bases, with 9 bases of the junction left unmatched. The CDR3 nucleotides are TGTGCCAGCAGTCCCTTAGCGGGAACATACTACGAGCAGTACTTC. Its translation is CASSPLAGTYYEQYF.

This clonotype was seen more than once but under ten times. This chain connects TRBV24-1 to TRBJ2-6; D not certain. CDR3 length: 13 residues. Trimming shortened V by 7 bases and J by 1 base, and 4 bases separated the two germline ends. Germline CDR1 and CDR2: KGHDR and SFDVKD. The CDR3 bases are TGTGCCACCAGCTCTTCTGGGGCCAACGTCCTGACTTTC. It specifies CATSSSGANVLTF.

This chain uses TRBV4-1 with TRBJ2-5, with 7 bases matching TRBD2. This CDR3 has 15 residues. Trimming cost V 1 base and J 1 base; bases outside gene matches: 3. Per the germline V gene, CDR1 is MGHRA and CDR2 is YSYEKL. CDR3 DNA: TGCGCCAGCAGCCAAGGGGGGGGGTTCCAAGAGACCCAGTACTTC. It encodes CASSQGGGFQETQYF.

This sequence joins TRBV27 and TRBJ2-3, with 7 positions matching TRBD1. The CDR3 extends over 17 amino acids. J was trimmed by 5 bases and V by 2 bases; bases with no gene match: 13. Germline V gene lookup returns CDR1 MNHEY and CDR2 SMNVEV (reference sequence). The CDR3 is CASSLRLVGPGGDTQYF. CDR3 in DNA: TGTGCCAGCAGTTTACGGCTCGTAGGGCCAGGGGGAGATACGCAGTATTTT.

As DNA, the CDR3 is TGTGCCAGCAGCGCCCAGGACGGATCGACCCTATACGAGCAGTACTTC. It encodes CASSAQDGSTLYEQYF. V is TRBV21-1 and J is TRBJ2-7; the table's D call TRBD1 went unverified against the DNA. TRBV21-1 is a pseudogene. The CDR3 consists of 16 residues.